Listed below are T cell receptor beta chains from one sample, sequenced in a study of blood T cells in healthy people across ages. Each CDR3 protein is one row after TCRdb ran MiXCR on the 5' RACE reads. Of about 590,000 distinct CDR3 sequences listed, about 30% are singletons. Sequencing input: blood. The source of these receptors is an elderly woman in good health. CDR3s include the opening cysteine and the closing phenylalanine or tryptophan. D genes are given only for firm matches. Where a row states a size, it is once, few, many or the class of an expanded clone; other rows omit it.

v_call,j_call,d_call,clone_size,cdr3_nt,cdr3_aa
TRBV20-1,TRBJ2-7,TRBD1,many,TGCAGTGCTTCCCCCCCAGGACAGGCTGTTGACGAGCAGTACTTC,CSASPPGQAVDEQYF
TRBV12-3/TRBV12-4,TRBJ2-7,TRBD2,many,TGTGCCAGCAGTTTAGCGCAGGGGGTGCTAGCGGGGCTCGACGAGCAGTACTTC,CASSLAQGVLAGLDEQYF
TRBV7-2,TRBJ1-2,NA,NA,TGTGCCAGCAGCTCCCGGGGCCTTAACTATGGCTACACCTTC,CASSSRGLNYGYTF
TRBV11-2,TRBJ2-4,NA,many,TGTGCCAGCAGCTTAGGGGGAGGTGCGAGTAACATTCAGTACTTC,CASSLGGGASNIQYF
TRBV7-2,TRBJ2-7,TRBD2,NA,TGTGCCAGCAGCTTCGCTAGCGGAGGCAACTTGAGGGAGCAGTACTTC,CASSFASGGNLREQYF
TRBV5-1,TRBJ2-5,NA,few,TGCGCCAGCAGCTTGGAAGCCGGGGCAAGGAGAGAGACCCAGTACTTC,CASSLEAGARRETQYF
TRBV21-1,TRBJ2-1,NA,NA,TGTGCCAGCAGCAAAGGGACAGGGGATGGACATGAGCAGTTCTTC,CASSKGTGDGHEQFF
TRBV6-2/TRBV6-3,TRBJ1-1,TRBD1,few,TGTGCCAGCAGGACAGGGGGAACGAACACTGAAGCTTTCTTT,CASRTGGTNTEAFF
TRBV5-5,TRBJ1-2,NA,many,TGTGCCAGCAGCTTGAGTCCAGAGCGGGTAGATGGCTACACCTTC,CASSLSPERVDGYTF
TRBV7-8,TRBJ1-6,NA,NA,TGTGCCAGCAGGACACAGGGACGGGGCTATAATTCACCCCTCCACTTT,CASRTQGRGYNSPLHF
TRBV6-2/TRBV6-3,TRBJ2-1,TRBD2,many,TGTGCCAGCAGAGCTAGCGGGGGGGGCGATGAGCAGTTCTTC,CASRASGGGDEQFF
TRBV20-1,TRBJ2-3,TRBD1,NA,TGCAGTGCTTCTGGGACAGGGTTTTTCGATACGCAGTATTTT,CSASGTGFFDTQYF
TRBV9,TRBJ2-6,TRBD1,many,TGTGCCAGCAGCGTATCCGGGACAGGGGTGACCGGGGCCAACGTCCTGACTTTC,CASSVSGTGVTGANVLTF
TRBV6-6,TRBJ2-1,TRBD2,many,TGTGCCAGCACCCTGCGGGGGGGCAGTGAGCAGTTCTTC,CASTLRGGSEQFF
TRBV29-1,TRBJ2-5,TRBD2,NA,TGCAGCGGGGGGACTATCCAAGAGACCCAGTACTTC,CSGGTIQETQYF
TRBV5-1,TRBJ2-7,TRBD1,once,TGCGCCAGCAGCTGGGACAGGCGCTACAATGAGCAGTACTTC,CASSWDRRYNEQYF
TRBV7-9,TRBJ1-6,NA,NA,TGTGCCAGCAGGGTGGAGGGCAGTGGTAATTCACCCCTCCACTTT,CASRVEGSGNSPLHF
TRBV7-2,TRBJ2-1,NA,many,TGTGCCAGCAGCCCGGACAGAGCCTACAATGAGCAGTTCTTC,CASSPDRAYNEQFF